The rows below give T cell receptor beta chains drawn from one sample of a study of cytomegalovirus exposure and HLA in healthy donors. Profiling relied on immunoSEQ multiplex PCR, and the TCRdb table lists in-frame clones only, not all of them. Of some 140,000 clones in the sample, about 80% were seen once. Sequences were obtained from PBMCs. The source is a male donor in good health and CMV-seropositive. Both conserved end residues are part of each CDR3. Each record gives: CDR3 protein, CDR3 DNA, clone size, V gene, D gene, J gene. The D gene is left open where the match is weak. For some rows the clone size is stated as once, few or many, or as a class when expanded; others skip it.

CASSYRSGRKDTQYF	TGTGCCAGCAGCTACCGGAGCGGGAGAAAAGATACGCAGTATTTT	.	TRBV7-3	TRBD2	TRBJ2-3
CASGLGGNYNEQFF	TGTGCTAGTGGTTTGGGAGGAAACTACAATGAGCAGTTCTTC	.	TRBV12-5	.	TRBJ2-1
CATGQLNTEAFF	TGTGCCACCGGACAGCTCAACACTGAAGCTTTCTTT	.	TRBV7-8	.	TRBJ1-1
CASSLQGTGTSEQYF	TGTGCCAGCAGCCTACAGGGGACCGGGACCTCCGAGCAGTACTTC	.	TRBV14	TRBD1	TRBJ2-7
CASRQGSNQPQHF	TGTGCCAGCAGACAGGGAAGCAATCAGCCCCAGCATTTT	.	TRBV2	.	TRBJ1-5
CASSPDSVTGELFF	TGTGCCAGCAGTCCGGACTCAGTCACCGGGGAGCTGTTTTTT	.	TRBV28	.	TRBJ2-2
CSVESAGANVLTF	TGCAGCGTTGAATCAGCTGGGGCCAACGTCCTGACTTTC	.	TRBV29-1	.	TRBJ2-6
CASSLASGGGGEEQYF	TGCGCCAGCAGCTTGGCTTCAGGCGGGGGGGGAGAAGAGCAGTACTTC	.	TRBV5-1	TRBD2	TRBJ2-7
CASREGPTIYEQYF	TGTGCCAGCAGGGAGGGGCCCACTATCTACGAGCAGTACTTC	.	TRBV28	.	TRBJ2-7
CASSSGTSGDYEQYF	TGCGCCAGCAGCTCAGGGACTAGCGGCGACTACGAGCAGTACTTC	once	TRBV4-1	TRBD2	TRBJ2-7
CASSLGTTSYTF	TGTGCCAGCAGTTTAGGGACAACGAGCTACACCTTC	.	TRBV28	.	TRBJ1-2
CASSQVGLALGNEQFF	TGCGCCAGCAGCCAAGTAGGGCTAGCGCTAGGGAATGAGCAGTTCTTC	.	TRBV4-1	.	TRBJ2-1
CASSLVQGGGELFF	TGTGCCAGCAGCTTAGTACAGGGTGGCGGGGAGCTGTTTTTT	few	TRBV7-9	.	TRBJ2-2
CASSLGGQGPPEKLFF	TGCGCCAGCAGCTTAGGGGGACAGGGGCCCCCTGAAAAACTGTTTTTT	.	TRBV5-1	TRBD1	TRBJ1-4
CASKAGGALNYGYTF	TGTGCCAGCAAGGCGGGGGGGGCGCTTAACTATGGCTACACCTTC	.	TRBV2	.	TRBJ1-2
CAWWPGQGAGNTIYF	TGTGCCTGGTGGCCGGGACAGGGGGCAGGAAACACCATATATTTT	.	TRBV30	TRBD1	TRBJ1-3
CASTGVFSGNTIYF	TGTGCCAGCACCGGGGTCTTCTCTGGAAACACCATATATTTT	.	TRBV6-8	.	TRBJ1-3
CASSAQGSPYGYTF	TGTGCCAGCAGCGCACAGGGCTCCCCTTATGGCTACACCTTC	.	TRBV9	.	TRBJ1-2
CASSQLGGKETQYF	TGTGCTAGCAGCCAACTGGGGGGGAAGGAGACCCAGTACTTC	.	TRBV7-7	TRBD2	TRBJ2-5
CASSFRDSSLFREQYF	TGTGCCAGCAGCTTCCGGGACTCTAGCCTTTTTAGGGAGCAGTACTTC	.	TRBV7-8	.	TRBJ2-7
CASSLDRANTEAFF	TGTGCCAGCTCATTGGACAGGGCGAACACTGAAGCTTTCTTT	.	TRBV18	TRBD1	TRBJ1-1
CASRGLAGGAYNEQFF	TGTGCCAGCAGAGGACTAGCGGGAGGTGCCTACAATGAGCAGTTCTTC	.	TRBV5-5	TRBD2	TRBJ2-1
CASSYYGVTGGSNEQFF	TGTGCCAGCAGTTACTACGGGGTTACGGGAGGGTCAAATGAGCAGTTCTTC	.	TRBV7-3	TRBD2	TRBJ2-1
CASSFGGSNEQFF	TGTGCCAGCAGCTTTGGGGGGAGCAATGAGCAGTTCTTC	few	TRBV5-6	.	TRBJ2-1
CAISESIIRGRSKLNTDTQYF	TGTGCCATCAGTGAGTCGATTATTAGGGGAAGGTCGAAGCTAAACACAGATACGCAGTATTTT	few	TRBV10-3	.	TRBJ2-3
CASVGGAETGELFF	TGTGCCAGTGTAGGGGGGGCGGAGACCGGGGAGCTGTTTTTT	.	TRBV6-5	.	TRBJ2-2
CASSQQGNQPQHF	TGTGCCAGCAGTCAACAGGGGAATCAGCCCCAGCATTTT	.	TRBV6-1	TRBD1	TRBJ1-5
CASSHGERAEAFF	TGTGCCAGCAGCCACGGAGAGAGGGCTGAAGCTTTCTTT	.	TRBV11-3	.	TRBJ1-1
CASSAEGEIYSEQFF	TGTGCCAGCAGTGCAGAGGGGGAGATTTACAGTGAGCAGTTCTTC	.	TRBV2	.	TRBJ2-1
CASSPDRGNTNYGYTF	TGTGCCAGTAGTCCGGACAGGGGGAATACTAACTATGGCTACACCTTC	.	TRBV19	TRBD1	TRBJ1-2